One sample yielded the 29 T cell receptor beta chains listed below, sequenced in a study of cytomegalovirus exposure and HLA in healthy donors. Primers for the PCR totalled 60 Vbeta and 13 Jbeta. TCRdb keeps only in-frame clones here, not all; method: immunoSEQ multiplex PCR. Of a few hundred thousand clones listed, 75% to 85% are singletons. The sequencing sample was made of PBMCs. These receptors all stem from a woman in her fifties or sixties in good health and CMV-seropositive.

The chain is built from TRBV30 and TRBJ1-5, with TRBD1 identical over 9 bases. The V gene end was trimmed by 2 bases and the J gene end by 4 bases; junction bases not matched to a gene: 3. Germline CDR1 GTSNPN, CDR2 SVGIG (reference sequence). CDR3 length equals 14 residues. The chain's CDR3 is CAWSPGQGNQPQHF. Written as DNA, the CDR3 is TGTGCCTGGAGTCCCGGACAGGGGAATCAGCCCCAGCATTTT.

A few counts support this clone. V gene TRBV7-9 combines with J gene TRBJ1-2, with D possibly matching TRBD1 (6 bases). Germline-derived CDR1 and CDR2 are SEHNR and FQNEAQ (reference sequence). V was trimmed by 5 bases and J by 6 bases, leaving 16 bases between them. The CDR3 extends over 14 amino acids. The CDR3 sequence is CASSPWGGQDGYTF. Written as DNA, the CDR3 is TGTGCCAGCAGCCCATGGGGGGGGCAGGATGGCTACACCTTC.

The J gene is TRBJ2-3, the V gene TRBV7-3, with 8 nucleotides matching TRBD2. Germline V gives CDR1 SGHTA, CDR2 FQGTGA. CDR3 length: 16 residues. The V and J ends lost 4 bases and 5 bases, in that order; junction bases with no gene match: 11. CDR3 DNA sequence: TGTGCCAGCAGCTCAAAAAGCGGGGGCGGGAAAGATACGCAGTATTTT. Its translation is CASSSKSGGGKDTQYF.

V gene TRBV19 combines with J gene TRBJ1-1, with D possibly matching TRBD1 (6 bases). The germline gives CDR1 LNHDA, CDR2 SQIVND (reference sequence). This CDR3 is built from 14 residues. V dropped 9 bases and J dropped 1 base, with 15 bases sitting between them. The CDR3 here is CASNGGAENTEAFF. The CDR3 DNA is TGTGCCAGCAATGGGGGGGCGGAGAACACTGAAGCTTTCTTT.

V and J are TRBV9 and TRBJ1-4; no reliable D call. V was trimmed by 3 bases and J by 2 bases, leaving 8 bases between them. This CDR3 contains 14 residues. Germline V gene sequence: CDR1 SGDLS, CDR2 YYNGEE. CDR3 residues: CASSAPGTNEKLFF. The CDR3 bases are TGTGCCAGCAGCGCCCCCGGGACTAATGAAAAACTGTTTTTT.

The chain has TRBV5-1 and TRBJ1-5, with D possibly matching TRBD1 (5 bases). The length of the CDR3 is 15 residues. The germline V gene encodes CDR1 SGHRS and CDR2 YFSETQ. V lost 1 base and J lost 0, with 8 bases in between. The CDR3 here is CASSLRGSSNQPQHF. The CDR3 bases are TGCGCCAGCAGCTTGAGGGGAAGTAGCAATCAGCCCCAGCATTTT.

This chain joins TRBV19 and TRBJ2-2; 7 positions match TRBD2. The V gene's germline CDR1 is LNHDA and CDR2 SQIVND (reference sequence). The junction had 4 bases not matched to a gene; V was cut back by 4 bases and J by 5 bases. The CDR3 runs to 14 residues. This CDR3 reads CASSSGRGTGELFF. For the CDR3, the DNA is TGTGCCAGTAGTAGCGGGAGAGGTACCGGGGAGCTGTTTTTT. The complete variable domain, with remaining parts taken from reference TRBV19 and TRBJ2-2, reads DGGITQSPKYLFRKEGQNVTLSCEQNLNHDAMYWYRQDPGQGLRLIYYSQIVNDFQKGDIAEGYSVSREKKESFPLTVTSAQKNPTAFYLCASSSGRGTGELFFGEGSRLTVL.

The rearrangement links TRBV5-4 to TRBJ2-5, with 9 nucleotides matching TRBD2. The CDR3 runs to 16 residues. In germline, CDR1 is SGHNT, CDR2 YYREEE (reference sequence). V trimming: 1 base; J trimming: 1 base; junction bases outside the gene matches: 5. The CDR3 nucleotides are TGTGCCAGCAGCTTGTTGCGCGGGGGGGCCCAAGAGACCCAGTACTTC. This sequence encodes CASSLLRGGAQETQYF.

This rearrangement joins TRBV5-6 to TRBJ2-7; TRBD2 aligns across 9 bases. The CDR3 contains 16 residues. V shed 0 bases and J 1 base; nucleotides not matched to a gene: 5. Germline V gene data show CDR1 as SGHDT and CDR2 as YYEEEE. The CDR3 here is CASSLGSGGSSYEQYF. In DNA form, the CDR3 reads TGTGCCAGCAGCTTGGGAAGCGGGGGGTCGTCCTACGAGCAGTACTTC. The complete variable domain, with remaining parts taken from reference TRBV5-6 and TRBJ2-7, reads DAGVTQSPTHLIKTRGQQVTLRCSPKSGHDTVSWYQQALGQGPQFIFQYYEEEERQRGNFPDRFSGHQFPNYSSELNVNALLLGDSALYLCASSLGSGGSSYEQYFGPGTRLTVT.

The chain carries TRBV27 and TRBJ1-6; 7 nucleotides align to TRBD1. This CDR3 contains 16 residues. With V trimmed by 0 bases and J by 7 bases, 6 bases remained unmatched. Germline CDR1 and CDR2: MNHEY and SMNVEV (reference sequence). CDR3 sequence reads: CASSLSYPGGNSPLHF. CDR3 in DNA: TGTGCCAGCAGTTTATCGTACCCAGGGGGGAATTCACCCCTCCACTTT.

The chain couples TRBV7-9 to TRBJ2-3, with 8 bases matching TRBD2. V shed 4 bases and J 1 base; nucleotides not matched to a gene: 7. The V gene's germline CDR1 is SEHNR and CDR2 FQNEAQ (reference sequence). This CDR3 is 16 amino acids long. CDR3 region: CASSSWRGLGTDTQYF. CDR3 sequence (DNA): TGTGCCAGCAGCTCGTGGCGGGGACTAGGCACAGATACGCAGTATTTT.

This clone was counted a few times. The chain is built from TRBV29-1 and TRBJ1-2; no firm D call. Germline V gene data show CDR1 as SQVTM and CDR2 as ANQGSEA. V was trimmed by 2 bases and J by 8 bases, leaving 12 bases between them. This CDR3 comprises 12 residues. CDR3 sequence reads: CSVENREEGYTF. The CDR3 nucleotides read TGCAGCGTTGAAAACCGAGAAGAGGGCTACACCTTC.

The chain is built from TRBV7-9 and TRBJ2-7; 8 nucleotides line up with TRBD2. The CDR3 spans 15 residues. Trimming took 5 bases from V and 7 from J; bases not matched to a gene: 13. The germline V gene encodes CDR1 SEHNR and CDR2 FQNEAQ (reference sequence). CDR3 DNA: TGTGCCAGCAGCGGCGGTCGAGCGGGAGAGGGGGAGCAGTACTTC. It specifies CASSGGRAGEGEQYF.

About this clone itself: This CDR3 is also generated by other DNA sequences in the sample. The chain has TRBV5-1 and TRBJ2-5, with TRBD2 identical over 12 bases. The CDR3 is made up of 14 amino acids. V lost 4 bases and J lost 4; bases outside the gene matches: 2. The germline gives CDR1 SGHRS, CDR2 YFSETQ. In DNA, the CDR3 is TGCGCCAGCAGCGCGGGACTAGCGGGAGAGACCCAGTACTTC. This encodes CASSAGLAGETQYF.

This clone was seen a single time. The rearrangement uses TRBV10-3 and TRBJ1-2, with 7 bases lining up with TRBD1. The CDR3 length is 15 residues. The trim removed 0 bases at V and 7 bases at J, leaving 8 bases unmatched. CDR1 is ENHRY and CDR2 is SYGVKD in the germline V gene. Here the CDR3 reads CAISESSKGARGYTF. CDR3 coding DNA: TGTGCCATCAGTGAGTCTAGTAAGGGGGCGCGTGGCTACACCTTC.

This chain connects TRBV6-1 to TRBJ2-1, with 7 bases that match TRBD2. Unmatched junction bases numbered 8, after V lost 10 bases and J lost 8 bases. This CDR3 is 12 amino acids long. The germline CDR1 and CDR2 sequences are MNHNS and SASEGT. The DNA of the CDR3 is TGTGCCACCCGACTAGCTCTCGATGAGCAGTTCTTC. Its protein product is CATRLALDEQFF.

V and J are TRBV6-5 and TRBJ2-5, with D possibly being TRBD2 (6 bases). This CDR3 is built from 14 residues. V lost 3 bases and J lost 11, with 19 bases in between. Germline V gives CDR1 MNHEY, CDR2 SVGAGI. DNA for the CDR3: TGTGCCAGCAGTTATGGCGGGGTCCCGGGGGAGCAGTACTTC. Its protein product is CASSYGGVPGEQYF.

The chain links TRBV5-1 to TRBJ2-3; maybe TRBD1 (5 bases). Germline V lookup: CDR1 SGHRS, CDR2 YFSETQ. The CDR3 sequence is 14 residues long. Trimming removed 3 bases from V and 2 bases from J, with 10 bases in between. The CDR3 here is CASSYRQITDTQYF. As DNA, the CDR3 is TGCGCCAGCAGCTACCGACAGATCACAGATACGCAGTATTTT.

This clone was seen a handful of times. The genes are TRBV2 and TRBJ1-1; 7 nucleotides match TRBD1. From germline, CDR1 is SNHLY and CDR2 FYNNEI. V gave up 2 bases and J gave up 5 bases; unmatched junction bases: 11. The CDR3 runs to 16 residues. DNA of the CDR3: TGTGCCAGCAGTGAACCCCGAATGACAGGGAGGACTGAAGCTTTCTTT. Its protein is CASSEPRMTGRTEAFF.

In regard to this clone: A junction boundary mismatches the germline segment, possibly from a read error. The chain combines TRBV7-9 with TRBJ1-6; maybe TRBD1 (6 bases). The CDR3 covers 17 residues. In germline, CDR1 is SEHNR, CDR2 FQNEAQ (reference sequence). The CDR3 spells CSSSSLGGARMNSPLHF. For the CDR3, the DNA is TGTTCCAGCAGCTCCCTCGGGGGGGCGAGAATGAATTCACCCCTCCACTTT.

The chain uses TRBV27 and TRBJ2-6, with TRBD2 as a possible D gene (5 bases). Germline lookup yields CDR1 MNHEY and CDR2 SMNVEV (reference sequence). CDR3 length: 18 residues. Trimming shortened V by 5 bases and J by 1 base, and 18 bases separated the two germline ends. CDR3 DNA: TGTGCCAGCAGTCCGAGCGGACGGACGCCTTCTGGGGCCAACGTCCTGACTTTC. Translated, it gives CASSPSGRTPSGANVLTF.

The chain has TRBV5-1 and TRBJ2-7; 9 nucleotides line up with TRBD1. The CDR3 contains 17 residues. CDR1 and CDR2 from the germline V gene are SGHRS and YFSETQ. V gave up 2 bases and J gave up 6 bases; unmatched junction bases: 15. This chain's CDR3 is CASSFIGPGTGKGEQYF. CDR3 nucleotide sequence: TGCGCCAGCAGCTTTATCGGCCCCGGGACAGGGAAGGGCGAGCAGTACTTC.

This CDR3 reads CAISVRGGDEKLFF. As DNA, the CDR3 is TGTGCCATCAGTGTTAGAGGGGGGGATGAAAAACTGTTTTTT. The chain joins TRBV10-3 to TRBJ1-4; D possibly corresponds to TRBD1 (6 bases). Germline-derived CDR1 and CDR2 are ENHRY and SYGVKD. This CDR3 has 14 amino acids. Trimming pared 4 bases from V and 6 bases from J, leaving 12 bases between.

The rearrangement joins TRBV6-5 to TRBJ2-3; D uncertain. V was cut by 0 bases and J by 2 bases, with 9 bases left in between. This CDR3 region has 15 residues. The germline CDR1 and CDR2 sequences are MNHEY and SVGAGI. The CDR3 here is CASSYSGVYTDTQYF. CDR3 in DNA: TGTGCCAGCAGTTACTCTGGTGTCTACACAGATACGCAGTATTTT.

This chain uses TRBV7-6 with TRBJ2-5; TRBD2 matches 8 bases. Germline CDR1 reads SGHVS; CDR2 reads FNYEAQ. V lost 5 bases to trimming and J lost 0 bases; unmatched junction nucleotides: 11. CDR3 length: 17 amino acids. The CDR3 DNA reads TGTGCCAGCAGCCCTCCCCCCAGCGGGGGACACCAAGAGACCCAGTACTTC. Its protein is CASSPPPSGGHQETQYF.

V is TRBV15 and J is TRBJ2-5; tentative D call: TRBD1 (6 bases). Trimming took off 4 bases at V and 7 bases at J, with 19 bases between the two ends. The CDR3 length is 15 residues. Germline V lookup: CDR1 LNHNV, CDR2 YYDKDF (reference sequence). CDR3 in amino acids: CATSMGVDRDGTQYF. In nucleotides, the CDR3 is TGTGCCACCAGCATGGGGGTGGACAGAGACGGGACCCAGTACTTC.

This clone has a handful of counts. J is TRBJ2-1 and V is TRBV28, with 9 bases aligning to TRBD1. CDR3 length: 16 amino acids. With 3 bases clipped from V and 3 bases from J, the junction kept 6 bases outside the gene matches. Looked up from germline, CDR1 is MDHEN and CDR2 is SYDVKM. This CDR3 reads CASSFGGTGYYNEQFF. CDR3 DNA sequence: TGTGCCAGCAGTTTTGGCGGGACAGGGTACTACAATGAGCAGTTCTTC.

The rearrangement uses TRBV6-1 and TRBJ2-7; possible D gene TRBD1, 5 bases. Germline V lookup: CDR1 MNHNS, CDR2 SASEGT. The CDR3 has 13 amino acids. Trimming pared 6 bases from V and 2 bases from J, leaving 11 bases between. DNA for the CDR3: TGTGCCAGCAGATCGACAGACGCCTACGAGCAGTACTTC. It is translated as CASRSTDAYEQYF.

The V gene is TRBV27, the J gene TRBJ1-6; no firm D call. V gave up 3 bases and J gave up 7 bases, with 7 bases separating them. The CDR3 loop spans 13 amino acids. The germline V gene encodes CDR1 MNHEY and CDR2 SMNVEV (reference sequence). The CDR3 sequence: CASSFSENSPLHF. The CDR3 DNA follows: TGTGCCAGCAGTTTTTCGGAGAATTCACCCCTCCACTTT.